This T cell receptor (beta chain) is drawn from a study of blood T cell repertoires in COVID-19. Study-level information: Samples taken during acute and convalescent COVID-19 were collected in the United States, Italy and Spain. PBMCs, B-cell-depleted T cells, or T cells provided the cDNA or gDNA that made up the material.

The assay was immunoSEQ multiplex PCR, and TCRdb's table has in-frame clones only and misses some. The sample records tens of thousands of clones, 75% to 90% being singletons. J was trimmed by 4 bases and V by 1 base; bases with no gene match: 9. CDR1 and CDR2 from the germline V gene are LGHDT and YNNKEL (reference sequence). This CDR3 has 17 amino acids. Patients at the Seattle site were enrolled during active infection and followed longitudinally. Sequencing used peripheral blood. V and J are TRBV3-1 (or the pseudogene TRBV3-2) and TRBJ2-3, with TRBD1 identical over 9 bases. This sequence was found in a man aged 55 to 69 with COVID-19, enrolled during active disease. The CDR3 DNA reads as TGTGCCAGCAGCCAAGTGAAGTCCGGGACAGGGCCAGATACGCAGTATTTT. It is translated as CASSQVKSGTGPDTQYF.